This is a list of T cell receptor beta chains from one sample in a study of patients and donors after allogeneic stem cell transplantation. Each CDR3 protein is one row after TCRdb ran MiXCR on the RT-PCR reads. The data show about 230,000 distinct CDR3 sequences, 14% seen once. The source material was blood, either unsorted or a sorted T cell fraction (not recorded which). The receptors were gathered from a human donor who was either an allogeneic HSCT recipient or a stem cell or donor lymphocyte infusion donor (not recorded which). It is not recorded whose cells these are; they may come from a transplant donor. Both conserved end residues are trimmed from each CDR3.

CDR3aa,j_gene,v_gene
STGQGVDQPQH,TRBJ1-5,TRBV29-1
ASSSRLAGVSEQY,TRBJ2-7,TRBV27
ASSEFGMQEVPYEQY,TRBJ2-7,TRBV25-1
ASSGFRTQETQY,TRBJ2-5,TRBV6-1
SARRAGGSYEQY,TRBJ2-7,TRBV20-1
ASTSDIVAGELF,TRBJ2-2,TRBV7-6
SAGSGTPNQPQH,TRBJ1-5,TRBV20-1
SARDHGTDNNEQF,TRBJ2-1,TRBV20-1
ASSSIGLAGADTQY,TRBJ2-3,TRBV11-3
ASGLRQGLNQPQH,TRBJ1-5,TRBV12-5
AIGTSGSRSQY,TRBJ2-3,TRBV19
ASQRGYEQF,TRBJ2-1,TRBV6-2/TRBV6-3
ASSHGNEKLF,TRBJ1-4,TRBV4-3
ASSLLGYNEQF,TRBJ2-1,TRBV7-6
ATGRDRLYEQY,TRBJ2-7,TRBV6-1
ASSDRRLRGGYT,TRBJ1-2,TRBV2
ASSLQGQSTDTQY,TRBJ2-3,TRBV12-3/TRBV12-4
ASSPTSGGYVSYNEQF,TRBJ2-1,TRBV11-1
ASSQGSDWSTEAF,TRBJ1-1,TRBV4-2
ASSHYHGLIRGMLQPQH,TRBJ1-5,TRBV23-1
ASSLAGTELVEQY,TRBJ2-7,TRBV5-1
ASSYGARPQH,TRBJ1-5,TRBV28
ASSLTLLLAGEVGNEQF,TRBJ2-1,TRBV7-3
ASSKGVGQPQH,TRBJ1-5,TRBV21-1
ASSYGDRTLYNSPLH,TRBJ1-6,TRBV6-5
ASSPGQGRTMNTEAF,TRBJ1-1,TRBV4-2
AGGGRPGETQY,TRBJ2-5,TRBV6-2/TRBV6-3
ASSQDGTLAKNIQY,TRBJ2-4,TRBV4-3
ASSPQGTLRNQPQH,TRBJ1-5,TRBV7-2
ASSPATVNEQF,TRBJ2-1,TRBV5-1
ASSSRGRGNEQF,TRBJ2-1,TRBV5-6
ASSPLRRPAGELF,TRBJ2-2,TRBV27
ASSPNGQGGETQY,TRBJ2-5,TRBV6-1
ASKNRGPNTDTQY,TRBJ2-3,TRBV5-1
ASSLVAHTQY,TRBJ2-3,TRBV14
ASSPRDSTEAF,TRBJ1-1,TRBV11-3
ASTDREAHGYT,TRBJ1-2,TRBV27
SAPTPSSGGNQETQY,TRBJ2-5,TRBV20-1
ASSLEGGRQGSYEQY,TRBJ2-7,TRBV7-6
ASSFLGQGPTGELF,TRBJ2-2,TRBV7-9
ASSSRTHAYEQY,TRBJ2-7,TRBV12-3/TRBV12-4
SASGAGYGYT,TRBJ1-2,TRBV20-1
ASSSHVGTHTQY,TRBJ2-3,TRBV7-8
ASSEAGTGSNQPQH,TRBJ1-5,TRBV25-1
AISPDRVTYEQY,TRBJ2-7,TRBV10-3
AIRTENSPLH,TRBJ1-6,TRBV10-3
ASSREHSTGELF,TRBJ2-2,TRBV6-4
ASSLEGGTQETQY,TRBJ2-5,TRBV5-1
SAQYPGQGNSPLH,TRBJ1-6,TRBV20-1
SAVRDGTGAEAF,TRBJ1-1,TRBV20-1